This T cell receptor (beta chain) comes out of a study of blood T cell repertoires in COVID-19. Study context: The samples span acute and convalescent COVID-19 from the United States, Italy and Spain. In each case, the material was cDNA or gDNA derived from T cells, B-cell-depleted T cells, or PBMCs.

As handled by the study authors: Counts of nucleated cells, estimated from reference gene primer amplification, were obtained. Sequencing was performed with immunoSEQ multiplex PCR; in TCRdb, only in-frame clones are kept and a portion is missing. D and trimming come from the DNA, and the V and J calls and clone size come from that table. Found here are roughly 100,000 clones, 70% to 90% of them singletons; the top ten hold about 9.9%. Germline CDR1 is KGHSH and CDR2 is LQKENI. V was trimmed by 3 bases and J by 0 bases, leaving 17 bases between them. The CDR3 is 17 amino acids. V usage is TRBV18 and J usage is TRBJ1-1, with D tentatively TRBD1 (5 bases). Sequenced material: peripheral blood. The origin of this receptor is a middle-aged man with active or convalescent COVID-19. CDR3 protein: CASSPVDRKVMNTEAFF. As DNA, the CDR3 is TGTGCCAGCTCACCCGTCGACAGAAAAGTCATGAACACTGAAGCTTTCTTT.